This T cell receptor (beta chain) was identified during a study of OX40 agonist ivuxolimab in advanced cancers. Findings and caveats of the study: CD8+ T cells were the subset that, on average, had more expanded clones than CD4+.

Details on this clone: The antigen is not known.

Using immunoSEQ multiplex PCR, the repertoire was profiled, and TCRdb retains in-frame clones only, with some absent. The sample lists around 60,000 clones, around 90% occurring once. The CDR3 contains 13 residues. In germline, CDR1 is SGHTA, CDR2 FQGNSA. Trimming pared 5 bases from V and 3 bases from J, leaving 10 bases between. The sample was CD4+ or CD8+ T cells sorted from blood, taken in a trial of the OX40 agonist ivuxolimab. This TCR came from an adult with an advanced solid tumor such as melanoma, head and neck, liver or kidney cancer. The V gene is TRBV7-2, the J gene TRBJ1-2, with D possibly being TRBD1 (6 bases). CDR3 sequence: CASSPGQYYGYTF. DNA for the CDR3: TGTGCCAGCAGCCCCGGACAGTACTATGGCTACACCTTC.